The table lists the clone carrying this T cell receptor (beta chain) with a count of one. What it recognizes is unknown. An end of the junction differs from the germline gene, which may be a read error. The data were taken from a study of siplizumab effects on memory and regulatory T cells. Study-level points and caveats: Sequences below about 10^-5 frequency were poorly captured, and few alloreactive clones mapped to unstimulated subsets.

TCRdb's copy holds only in-frame clones and misses some; the assay was immunoSEQ multiplex PCR. The table has approximately 52,000 clones, under 98% seen once. The sample comprised naive CD4+ T cells sorted from blood. The receptor was derived from a human donor in good health.

As DNA, the CDR3 is TGTGCTAGCAGCTCCGGGGAAGGGCGGGAGTCACAGTTCTTC. Translated: CASSSGEGRESQFF. J is TRBJ2-1 and V is TRBV7-7, with TRBD2 matching over 7 bases. The CDR3 is made up of 14 amino acids. The germline CDR1 and CDR2 sequences are SSHAT and FNYEAQ (reference sequence).